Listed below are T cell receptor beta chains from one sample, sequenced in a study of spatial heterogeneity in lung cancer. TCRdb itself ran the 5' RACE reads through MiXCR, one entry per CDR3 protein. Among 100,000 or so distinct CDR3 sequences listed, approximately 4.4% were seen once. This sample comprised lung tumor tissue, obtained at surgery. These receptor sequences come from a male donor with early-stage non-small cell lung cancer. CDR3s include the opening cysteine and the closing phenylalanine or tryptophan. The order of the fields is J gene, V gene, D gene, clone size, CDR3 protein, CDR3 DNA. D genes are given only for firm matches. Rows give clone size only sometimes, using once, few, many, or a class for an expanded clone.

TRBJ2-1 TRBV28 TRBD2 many CASSTGGVYNEQFF TGTGCCAGCAGTACGGGAGGGGTCTACAATGAGCAGTTCTTC
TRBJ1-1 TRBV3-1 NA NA CASSHGARTEAFF TGTGCCAGCAGCCACGGCGCTAGGACTGAAGCTTTCTTT
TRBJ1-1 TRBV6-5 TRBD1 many CASNMMTGGKNTEAFF TGTGCCAGCAATATGATGACAGGGGGGAAAAACACTGAAGCTTTCTTT
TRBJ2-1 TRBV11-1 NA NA CASTSGLVQFF TGTGCCAGCACGTCGGGCCTCGTGCAGTTCTTC
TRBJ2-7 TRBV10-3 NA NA CAIRGSDDYEQYF TGTGCCATCAGAGGTTCGGACGACTACGAGCAGTACTTC
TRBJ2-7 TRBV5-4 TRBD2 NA CASSPTLLAASYEQYF TGTGCCAGCAGCCCCACCCTCCTAGCGGCCTCCTACGAGCAGTACTTC
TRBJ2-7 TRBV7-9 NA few CASSFWDAPPVEQYF TGTGCCAGCAGCTTCTGGGACGCCCCTCCGGTTGAGCAGTACTTC
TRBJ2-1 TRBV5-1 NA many CASSLLPGVVNEQFF TGCGCCAGCAGCTTGTTACCGGGAGTGGTCAATGAGCAGTTCTTC
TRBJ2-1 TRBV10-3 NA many CAISEEGNEQFF TGTGCCATCAGTGAGGAAGGGAATGAGCAGTTCTTC
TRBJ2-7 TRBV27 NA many CASSGRSYEQYF TGTGCCAGCAGTGGCCGATCCTACGAGCAGTACTTC
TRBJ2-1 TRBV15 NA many CAKPSDPSYNEQFF TGTGCCAAACCTAGCGACCCCTCCTACAATGAGCAGTTCTTC
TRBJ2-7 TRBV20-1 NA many CSARGQGPYEQYF TGCAGTGCTAGAGGCCAGGGTCCGTACGAGCAGTACTTC
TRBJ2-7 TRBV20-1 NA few CSARDLGKSGSYEQYF TGCAGTGCTAGAGATCTGGGAAAGAGCGGCTCCTACGAGCAGTACTTC
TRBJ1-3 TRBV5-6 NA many CASSFTGYSGNTIYF TGTGCCAGCAGTTTTACAGGGTACTCTGGAAACACCATATATTTT
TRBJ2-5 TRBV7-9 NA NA CASSLPLSRPETQYF TGTGCCAGCAGCTTACCGCTCTCCCGGCCAGAGACCCAGTACTTC
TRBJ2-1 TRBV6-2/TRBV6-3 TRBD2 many CASSYGLAGVEEQFF TGTGCCAGCAGTTACGGACTAGCGGGAGTTGAGGAGCAGTTCTTC
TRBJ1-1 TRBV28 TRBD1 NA CASSLLDRGDTEAFF TGTGCCAGCAGTTTATTGGACAGGGGGGACACTGAAGCTTTCTTT
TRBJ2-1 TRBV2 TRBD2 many CASRAPLLAGTYNEQFF TGTGCCAGCCGGGCCCCTTTACTAGCGGGGACCTACAATGAGCAGTTCTTC
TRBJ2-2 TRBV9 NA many CASSVTAANTGELFF TGTGCCAGCAGCGTAACAGCGGCGAACACCGGGGAGCTGTTTTTT
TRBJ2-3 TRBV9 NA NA CASSVGTQEVTDTQYF TGTGCCAGCAGCGTAGGAACCCAGGAGGTAACAGATACGCAGTATTTT
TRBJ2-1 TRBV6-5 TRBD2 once CASSYSSGRHIEQFF TGTGCCAGCAGTTACTCGAGCGGGAGGCACATTGAGCAGTTCTTC
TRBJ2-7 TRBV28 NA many CASSFYNEQYF TGTGCCAGCAGTTTTTACAACGAGCAGTACTTC
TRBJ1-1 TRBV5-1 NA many CASSLSLGNTEAFF TGCGCCAGCAGCTTGAGTTTGGGGAACACTGAAGCTTTCTTT
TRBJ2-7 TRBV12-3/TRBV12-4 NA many CASSSGVPYEQYF TGTGCCAGCAGTTCCGGGGTGCCCTACGAGCAGTACTTC
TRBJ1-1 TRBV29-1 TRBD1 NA CSVWPGQGDWGTEAFF TGCAGCGTTTGGCCGGGACAGGGGGATTGGGGCACTGAAGCTTTCTTT
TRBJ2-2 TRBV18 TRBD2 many CASSRGLAGNTGELFF TGTGCCAGCTCACGGGGACTAGCGGGCAACACCGGGGAGCTGTTTTTT
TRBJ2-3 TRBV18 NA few CASSPQDWEGDTQYF TGTGCCAGCTCACCCCAAGACTGGGAAGGAGATACGCAGTATTTT
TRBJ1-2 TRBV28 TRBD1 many CASSPTRDRGHGYTF TGTGCCAGCAGTCCCACCCGGGACAGGGGGCACGGCTACACCTTC
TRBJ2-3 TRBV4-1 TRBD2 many CASSQDGAGGSTDTQYF TGCGCCAGCAGCCAAGACGGTGCGGGAGGCTCCACAGATACGCAGTATTTT
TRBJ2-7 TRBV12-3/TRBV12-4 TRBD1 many CASQRDRNHEQYF TGTGCCAGCCAACGGGACAGAAATCACGAGCAGTACTTC
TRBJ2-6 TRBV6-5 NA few CASSLNNRPSGANVLTF TGTGCCAGCAGTTTGAACAACCGCCCCTCTGGGGCCAACGTCCTGACTTTC
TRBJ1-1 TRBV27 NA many CASSLSPGTLRTEAFF TGTGCCAGCAGTTTATCTCCCGGGACCCTCCGGACTGAAGCTTTCTTT
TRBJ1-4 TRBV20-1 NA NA CSGQAAGEKLFF TGCAGTGGACAGGCGGCCGGCGAAAAACTGTTTTTT
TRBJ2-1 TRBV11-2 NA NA CASSFLGRDPRHEQFF TGTGCCAGCAGCTTTTTGGGCCGGGACCCCCGTCATGAGCAGTTCTTC
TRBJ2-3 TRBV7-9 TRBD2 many CASSQAGAVDTQYF TGTGCCAGCAGCCAAGCGGGAGCAGTAGATACGCAGTATTTT
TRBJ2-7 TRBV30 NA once CAWSVTIPYEQYF TGTGCCTGGAGTGTAACTATTCCCTACGAGCAGTACTTC
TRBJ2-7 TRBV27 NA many CASSLFYSYEQYF TGTGCCAGCAGTTTATTCTACAGCTACGAGCAGTACTTC
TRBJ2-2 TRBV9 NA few CASSVGGQDNTGELFF TGTGCCAGCAGCGTAGGAGGGCAGGATAACACCGGGGAGCTGTTTTTT
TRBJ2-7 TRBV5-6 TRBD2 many CASSLVSGNYEQYF TGTGCCAGCAGCTTGGTTAGCGGGAACTACGAGCAGTACTTC
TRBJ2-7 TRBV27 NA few CASSLSGTNYEQYF TGTGCCAGCAGTCTTAGCGGAACAAACTACGAGCAGTACTTC
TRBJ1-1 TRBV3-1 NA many CASSADWSTEAFF TGTGCCAGCAGCGCGGACTGGTCCACTGAAGCTTTCTTT
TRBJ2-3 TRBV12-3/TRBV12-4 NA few CASNIGGISTQYF TGTGCCAGCAATATAGGGGGGATTTCTACGCAGTATTTT
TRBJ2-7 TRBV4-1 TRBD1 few CASSQFNSGTGAYEQYF TGCGCCAGCAGCCAATTTAACTCCGGGACAGGGGCCTACGAGCAGTACTTC
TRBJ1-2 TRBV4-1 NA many CASSHPVRSDYGYTF TGCGCCAGCAGCCACCCCGTACGTTCGGACTATGGCTACACCTTC
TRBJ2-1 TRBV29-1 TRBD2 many CSAYRVNGRVGEQFF TGCAGCGCCTACCGCGTGAACGGGAGGGTTGGTGAGCAGTTCTTC
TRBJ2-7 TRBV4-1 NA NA CASSQALTPFYEQYF TGCGCCAGCAGCCAAGCCCTTACACCCTTCTACGAGCAGTACTTC
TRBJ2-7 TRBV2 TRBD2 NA CASTSGGYFYEQYF TGTGCCAGCACTAGCGGAGGATATTTCTACGAGCAGTACTTC
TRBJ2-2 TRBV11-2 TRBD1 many CASSLIGQEAGELFF TGTGCCAGCAGCTTAATAGGACAGGAGGCCGGGGAGCTGTTTTTT
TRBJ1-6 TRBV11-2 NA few CASSPSYPRVIISPLHF TGTGCCAGCAGCCCCTCCTACCCCAGGGTTATCATCTCACCCCTCCACTTT
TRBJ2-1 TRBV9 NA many CASSVVSFHEQFF TGTGCCAGCAGCGTAGTCAGTTTCCATGAGCAGTTCTTC
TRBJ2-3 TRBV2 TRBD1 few CASSEAIHRTGDTQYF TGTGCCAGCAGTGAAGCGATCCATAGGACAGGAGATACGCAGTATTTT
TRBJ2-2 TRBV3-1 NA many CASSQVGQGSFRELFF TGTGCCAGCAGCCAAGTAGGGCAGGGGAGCTTCCGGGAGCTGTTTTTT
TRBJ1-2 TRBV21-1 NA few CASTPASPDQRFKMRVKINYGYTF TGTGCCAGCACCCCGGCCAGCCCAGACCAACGATTTAAGATGCGGGTAAAAATTAACTATGGCTACACCTTC
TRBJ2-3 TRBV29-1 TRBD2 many CSGNGLAGGGDTDTQYF TGCAGCGGAAACGGACTAGCGGGAGGAGGGGACACAGATACGCAGTATTTT
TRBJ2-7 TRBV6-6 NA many CASSPLYEQYF TGTGCCAGCAGTCCCCTTTACGAGCAGTACTTC